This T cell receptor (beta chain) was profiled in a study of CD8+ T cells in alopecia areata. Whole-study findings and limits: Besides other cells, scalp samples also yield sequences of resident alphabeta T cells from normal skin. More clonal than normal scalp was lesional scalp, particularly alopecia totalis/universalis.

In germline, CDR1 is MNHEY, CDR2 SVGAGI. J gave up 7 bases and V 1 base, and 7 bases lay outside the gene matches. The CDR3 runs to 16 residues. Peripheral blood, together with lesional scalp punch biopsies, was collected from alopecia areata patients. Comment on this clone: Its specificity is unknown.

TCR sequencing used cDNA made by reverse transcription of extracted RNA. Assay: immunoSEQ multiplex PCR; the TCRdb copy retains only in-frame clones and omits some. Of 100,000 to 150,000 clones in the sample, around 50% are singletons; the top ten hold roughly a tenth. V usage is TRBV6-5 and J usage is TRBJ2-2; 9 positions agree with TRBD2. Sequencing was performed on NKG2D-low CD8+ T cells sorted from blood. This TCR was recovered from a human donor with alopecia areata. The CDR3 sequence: CASSYLREGSVGELFF. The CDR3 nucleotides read TGTGCCAGCAGTTACTTGCGGGAGGGCTCGGTCGGGGAGCTGTTTTTT.